One sample yielded the 19 T cell receptor beta chains listed below, sequenced in a study of patients and donors after allogeneic stem cell transplantation. TCRdb itself ran the RT-PCR reads through MiXCR, one entry per CDR3 protein. Of roughly 880,000 distinct CDR3 sequences listed, roughly 18% were seen once; the top ten hold 5% to 6.5%. The specimen sequenced was blood, either unsorted or a sorted T cell fraction (not recorded which). These receptors were taken from a human donor who was either an allogeneic HSCT recipient or a stem cell or donor lymphocyte infusion donor (not recorded which). It is not recorded whose cells these are; they may come from a transplant donor.

The chain is built from TRBV28 and TRBJ1-2; no clear D. The CDR3 spans 14 residues. V was trimmed by 2 bases and J by 3 bases, leaving 10 bases between them. The V gene's germline CDR1 is MDHEN and CDR2 SYDVKM. CDR3: CASSLRETDYGYTF. For the CDR3, the DNA is TGTGCCAGCAGTTTAAGGGAGACGGACTATGGCTACACCTTC.

This clonotype was detected ten times or more. In DNA, the CDR3 is TGTGCCAGCAGTTTTGGGTCCACAACATACAATGAGCAGTTCTTC. Its translation is CASSFGSTTYNEQFF. V is TRBV12-3 or TRBV12-4 and J is TRBJ2-1; D not resolved. This CDR3 is 15 amino acids long. V lost 3 bases and J 4 bases, leaving 13 bases between the germline ends.

This clonotype was counted a few times. This rearrangement joins TRBV9 to TRBJ2-2; possibly TRBD1 for D (6 bases). V was clipped by 5 bases and J by 3 bases, with 11 bases between them. Germline lookup yields CDR1 SGDLS and CDR2 YYNGEE. The CDR3 runs 14 residues. The CDR3 nucleotides read TGTGCCAGCAGGGGGGCGCCGGACACCGGGGAGCTGTTTTTT. It codes for CASRGAPDTGELFF.

The chain uses TRBV9 and TRBJ2-2; D uncertain. Germline CDR1 reads SGDLS; CDR2 reads YYNGEE. The CDR3 covers 13 residues. Trimming removed 1 base at V and 7 bases at J, with 8 bases between. The CDR3 DNA sequence: TGTGCCAGCAGCGTACGTGGGGTCGGGGAGCTGTTTTTT. It yields the protein CASSVRGVGELFF.

This clonotype was counted between two and nine times. At one end the junction does not follow the germline gene, possibly because of a read error. The V and J genes are TRBV9 and TRBJ2-1, with 9 bases that match TRBD2. The CDR3 loop spans 15 amino acids. Per germline, CDR1 SGDLS and CDR2 YYNGEE. CDR3 sequence reads: CASSVSGGRYDEQFF. The CDR3 DNA sequence: TGTGCCAGCAGCGTAAGCGGGGGGCGCTACGATGAGCAGTTCTTC.

This clonotype was counted between two and nine times. The chain combines TRBV12-3 or TRBV12-4 with TRBJ2-5; D assignment may be TRBD1 or TRBD2 (5 bases each). This CDR3 comprises 14 residues. Trimming removed 2 bases at V and 5 bases at J, with 12 bases between. In DNA, the CDR3 is TGTGCCAGCAGTTTAACGGGGCCCAGGGAGACCCAGTACTTC. It codes for CASSLTGPRETQYF.

This clonotype was recorded a few times. The CDR3, as DNA: TGTGCCAGCAGACCGACAGGGTTTCTGGCTTTCTTT. Translation: CASRPTGFLAFF. The rearrangement joins TRBV11-2 to TRBJ1-1, with TRBD1 matching over 7 bases. V lost 6 bases, J lost 11 bases, and 9 bases stayed unmatched. Germline V CDR1 and CDR2: SGHAT, FQNNGV. The CDR3 length is 12 residues.

This clonotype was detected ten times or more. This chain links TRBV25-1 with TRBJ1-6; no reliable D call. This CDR3 has 11 residues. V gave up 6 bases and J gave up 7 bases, with 4 bases separating them. Per the germline V gene, CDR1 is MGHDK and CDR2 is SYGVNS. CDR3 protein: CASRGNSPLHF. In DNA, the CDR3 is TGTGCCAGCAGGGGGAATTCACCCCTCCACTTT.

This clonotype occurred a few times. This sequence joins TRBV15 and TRBJ2-7; D is possibly TRBD1 or TRBD2 (5 bases each). The CDR3 is made up of 17 amino acids. V lost 2 bases, J lost 0 bases, and 17 bases lay in between. The germline gives CDR1 LNHNV, CDR2 YYDKDF (reference sequence). The CDR3 protein is CATSRSLRRDVSYEQYF. Written as DNA, the CDR3 is TGTGCCACCAGCAGAAGCCTTCGTCGGGACGTCTCCTACGAGCAGTACTTC.

This clonotype was found a few times. The CDR3 DNA reads as TGTGCCAGCGGGGGGGGGCTCGTCCAGTACTTC. Translation gives CASGGGLVQYF. V gene TRBV6-6 combines with J gene TRBJ2-7, with a weak D call TRBD2 (7 bases). Trimming removed 8 bases from V and 10 bases from J, with 15 bases in between. The CDR3 has 11 residues. Germline V gene sequence: CDR1 MNHNY, CDR2 SVGAGI (reference sequence).

The rearrangement links TRBV6-1 to TRBJ1-5, with 7 positions matching TRBD1. The CDR3 has 16 amino acids. Germline V gene data show CDR1 as MNHNS and CDR2 as SASEGT. V shed 6 bases, J shed 3 bases, and the junction held 11 bases outside the gene matches. The CDR3 nucleotides are TGTGCCAGCAGGCGTACGCTGGGACAGAACAATCAGCCCCAGCATTTT. Its protein product is CASRRTLGQNNQPQHF.

This clonotype turned up a few times. The gene calls are TRBV7-9 and TRBJ2-1; TRBD2 might be the D (5 bases). Trimming removed 2 bases at V and 12 bases at J, with 11 bases between. CDR3 size: 12 residues. Looked up from germline, CDR1 is SEHNR and CDR2 is FQNEAQ (reference sequence). CDR3 DNA sequence: TGTGCCAGCAGCTTAATCCGGGGTGGGCAGTTCTTC. Its protein is CASSLIRGGQFF.

This clonotype occurred a few times. V and J are TRBV12-3 or TRBV12-4 and TRBJ1-1; weak D call: TRBD1 (5 bases). V shed 8 bases and J shed 5 bases, with 18 bases lying between them. The CDR3 sequence is 14 residues long. The CDR3 spells CASGFWGSGTEAFF. In nucleotides, the CDR3 is TGTGCCAGCGGGTTTTGGGGGAGTGGGACTGAAGCTTTCTTT.

The chain has TRBV4-3 and TRBJ2-6, with 9 nucleotides matching TRBD2. Germline-derived CDR1 and CDR2 are LGHNA and YSLEER. V lost 4 bases to trimming and J lost 4 bases; unmatched junction nucleotides: 11. The length of the CDR3 is 18 residues. CDR3 nucleotide sequence: TGCGCCAGCAGCCTCAGAGCGGGGGGAGGAGCAGGGGCCAACGTCCTGACTTTC. Translated, it gives CASSLRAGGGAGANVLTF.

The chain is built from TRBV6-1 and TRBJ1-1; tentatively, D is TRBD1 (5 bases). This CDR3 has 13 amino acids. Germline assignment: CDR1 MNHNS and CDR2 SASEGT. Trimming removed 7 bases at V and 4 bases at J, with 13 bases between. The CDR3 loop reads CASKGQGSTEAFF. In DNA form, the CDR3 reads TGTGCCAGCAAGGGGCAGGGAAGCACTGAAGCTTTCTTT.

This clonotype came up a few times. The chain carries TRBV7-9 and TRBJ2-3, with TRBD2 matching 7 bases. Trimming removed 5 bases from V and 10 bases from J; junction bases left unmatched: 18. The germline CDR1 and CDR2 sequences are SEHNR and FQNEAQ (reference sequence). The length of the CDR3 is 16 residues. The CDR3 DNA reads as TGTGCCAGCAGCCTCCCGGGTGCGGGAGTGACCGACGCGCAGTATTTT. Translated, it gives CASSLPGAGVTDAQYF.

This clonotype turned up a few times. The rearrangement joins TRBV6-5 to TRBJ1-2; 8 positions agree with TRBD1. The germline V gene has CDR1 MNHEY and CDR2 SVGAGI. The V gene end was trimmed by 0 bases and the J gene end by 4 bases; junction bases not matched to a gene: 7. The CDR3 sequence is 16 residues long. This CDR3 reads CASSYSGQGIVYGYTF. For the CDR3, the DNA is TGTGCCAGCAGTTACTCCGGACAGGGTATCGTCTATGGCTACACCTTC.

CDR3 sequence reads: CASSQVREGVGELFF. The CDR3 bases are TGTGCCAGCAGCCAAGTGCGGGAGGGCGTCGGGGAGCTGTTTTTT. V and J are TRBV3-1 and TRBJ2-2; 9 bases match TRBD2. V lost 1 base and J lost 7; bases outside the gene matches: 4. This CDR3 is built from 15 residues. CDR1 is LGHDT, CDR2 YNNKEL, per germline (reference sequence).

This clonotype was detected a few times. The rearrangement uses TRBV10-3 and TRBJ2-2, with 9 bases matching TRBD2. Germline trimming cut 6 bases from V and 5 bases from J; bases unmatched to any gene: 4. There are 14 residues in the CDR3. Germline values: CDR1 ENHRY, CDR2 SYGVKD. DNA for the CDR3: TGTGCCATCAGCCAGCGGGGGGCGACCGGGGAGCTGTTTTTT. Translation gives CAISQRGATGELFF.